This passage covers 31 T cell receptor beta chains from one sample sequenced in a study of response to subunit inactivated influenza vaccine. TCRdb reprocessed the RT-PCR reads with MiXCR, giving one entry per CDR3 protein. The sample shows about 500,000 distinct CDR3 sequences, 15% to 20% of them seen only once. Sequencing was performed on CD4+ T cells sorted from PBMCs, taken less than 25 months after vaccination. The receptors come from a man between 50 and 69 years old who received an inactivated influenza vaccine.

The CDR3, as DNA: TGTGCCACCAGCAGACCCCCTACCAGGGAGACCCAGTACTTC. Amino acid sequence: CATSRPPTRETQYF. This sequence joins TRBV15 and TRBJ2-5; D unresolved. The germline CDR1 and CDR2 sequences are LNHNV and YYDKDF (reference sequence). This CDR3 region has 14 residues. V was cut by 2 bases and J by 5 bases, with 12 bases left in between. Full variable domain (missing parts from reference TRBV15 and TRBJ2-5): DAMVIQNPRYQVTQFGKPVTLSCSQTLNHNVMYWYQQKSSQAPKLLFHYYDKDFNNEADTPDNFQSRRPNTSFCFLDIRSPGLGDTAMYLCATSRPPTRETQYFGPGTRLLVL.

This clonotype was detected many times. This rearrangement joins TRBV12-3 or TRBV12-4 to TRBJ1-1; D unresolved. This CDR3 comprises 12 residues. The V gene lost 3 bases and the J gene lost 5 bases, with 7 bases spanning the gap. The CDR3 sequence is CASSLRRTEAFF. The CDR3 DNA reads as TGTGCCAGCAGTTTGAGGAGGACTGAAGCTTTCTTT.

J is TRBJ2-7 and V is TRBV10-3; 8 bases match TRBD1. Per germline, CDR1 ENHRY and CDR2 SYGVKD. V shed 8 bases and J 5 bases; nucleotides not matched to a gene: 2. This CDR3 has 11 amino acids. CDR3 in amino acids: CAIGTGNEQYF. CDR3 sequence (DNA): TGTGCCATCGGGACAGGTAACGAGCAGTACTTC.

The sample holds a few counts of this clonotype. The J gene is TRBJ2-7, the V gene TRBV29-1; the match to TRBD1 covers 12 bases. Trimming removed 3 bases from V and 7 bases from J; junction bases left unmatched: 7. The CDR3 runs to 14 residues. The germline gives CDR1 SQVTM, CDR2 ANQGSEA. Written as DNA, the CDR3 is TGCAGCGTTGACGAGGGACAGGGGGCAGGAGAGCAGTACTTC. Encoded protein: CSVDEGQGAGEQYF.

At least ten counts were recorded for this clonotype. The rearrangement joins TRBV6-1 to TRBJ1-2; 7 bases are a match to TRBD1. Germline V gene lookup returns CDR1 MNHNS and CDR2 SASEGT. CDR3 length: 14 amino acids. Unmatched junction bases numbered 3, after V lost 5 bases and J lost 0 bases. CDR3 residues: CASSQDRPNYGYTF. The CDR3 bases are TGTGCCAGCAGTCAGGACAGGCCTAACTATGGCTACACCTTC.

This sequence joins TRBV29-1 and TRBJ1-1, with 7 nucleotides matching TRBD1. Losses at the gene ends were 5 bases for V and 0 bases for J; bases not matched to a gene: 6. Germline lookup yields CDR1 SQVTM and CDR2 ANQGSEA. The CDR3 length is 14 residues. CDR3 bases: TGCAGCGTTACAAAACAGGGGATGAACACTGAAGCTTTCTTT. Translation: CSVTKQGMNTEAFF.

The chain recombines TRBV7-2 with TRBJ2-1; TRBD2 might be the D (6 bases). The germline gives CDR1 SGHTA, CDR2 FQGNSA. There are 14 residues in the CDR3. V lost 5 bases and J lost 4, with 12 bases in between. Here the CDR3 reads CASSQGLEYNEQFF. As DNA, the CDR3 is TGTGCCAGCAGCCAGGGACTGGAGTACAATGAGCAGTTCTTC.

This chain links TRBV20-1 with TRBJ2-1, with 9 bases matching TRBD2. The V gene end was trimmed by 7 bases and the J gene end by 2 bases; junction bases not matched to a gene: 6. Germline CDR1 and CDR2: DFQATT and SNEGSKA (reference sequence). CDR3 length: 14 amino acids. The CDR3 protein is CSVQRGATYNEQFF. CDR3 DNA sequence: TGCAGTGTACAGCGGGGGGCCACCTACAATGAGCAGTTCTTC.

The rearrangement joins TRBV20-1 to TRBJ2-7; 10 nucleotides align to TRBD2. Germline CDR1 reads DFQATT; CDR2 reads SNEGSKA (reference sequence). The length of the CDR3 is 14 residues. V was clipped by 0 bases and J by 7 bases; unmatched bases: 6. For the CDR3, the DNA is TGCAGTGCTAGAGACATGAGCGGGAGGGGGGAGCAGTACTTC. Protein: CSARDMSGRGEQYF.

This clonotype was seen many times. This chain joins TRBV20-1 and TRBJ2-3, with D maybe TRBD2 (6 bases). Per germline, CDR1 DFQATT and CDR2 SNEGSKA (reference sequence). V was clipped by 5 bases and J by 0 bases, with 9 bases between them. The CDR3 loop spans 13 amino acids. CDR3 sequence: CSAPSGSTDTQYF. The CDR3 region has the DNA TGCAGTGCTCCCAGCGGGAGCACAGATACGCAGTATTTT.

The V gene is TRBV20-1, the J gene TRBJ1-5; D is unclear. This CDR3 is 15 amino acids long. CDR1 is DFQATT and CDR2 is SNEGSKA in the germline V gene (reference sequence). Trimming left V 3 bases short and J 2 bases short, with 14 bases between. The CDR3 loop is CSASVTRLGNQPQHF. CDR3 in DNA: TGCAGTGCTAGCGTGACCCGGCTGGGCAATCAGCCCCAGCATTTT.

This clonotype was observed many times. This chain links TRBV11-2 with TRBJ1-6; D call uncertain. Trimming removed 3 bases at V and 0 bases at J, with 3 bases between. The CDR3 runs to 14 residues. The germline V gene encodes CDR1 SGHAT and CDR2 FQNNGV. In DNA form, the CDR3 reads TGTGCCAGCAGCTTGAGCTCCTATAATTCACCCCTCCACTTT. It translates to CASSLSSYNSPLHF. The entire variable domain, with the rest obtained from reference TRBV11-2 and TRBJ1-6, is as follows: EAGVAQSPRYKIIEKRQSVAFWCNPISGHATLYWYQQILGQGPKLLIQFQNNGVVDDSQLPKDRFSAERLKGVDSTLKIQPAKLEDSAVYLCASSLSSYNSPLHFGNGTRLTVT.

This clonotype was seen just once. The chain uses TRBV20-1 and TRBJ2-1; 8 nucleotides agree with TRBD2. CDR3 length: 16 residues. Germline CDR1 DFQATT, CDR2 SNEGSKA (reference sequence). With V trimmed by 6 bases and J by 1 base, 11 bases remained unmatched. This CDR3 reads CSAEDEIAGSYNEQFF. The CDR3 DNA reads TGCAGTGCAGAGGACGAAATAGCGGGGTCCTACAATGAGCAGTTCTTC.

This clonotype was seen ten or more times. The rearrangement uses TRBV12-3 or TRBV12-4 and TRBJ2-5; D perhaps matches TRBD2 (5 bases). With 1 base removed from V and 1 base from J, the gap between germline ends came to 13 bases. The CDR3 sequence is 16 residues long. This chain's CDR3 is CASSLDLAGIQETQYF. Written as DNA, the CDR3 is TGTGCCAGCAGTTTAGATCTAGCTGGAATCCAAGAGACCCAGTACTTC.

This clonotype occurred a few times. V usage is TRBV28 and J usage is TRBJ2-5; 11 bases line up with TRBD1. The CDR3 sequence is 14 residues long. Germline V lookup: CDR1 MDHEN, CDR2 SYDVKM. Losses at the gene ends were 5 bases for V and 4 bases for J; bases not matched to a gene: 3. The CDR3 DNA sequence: TGTGCCAGCAGTGTGGGGACAGGGGGAGAGACCCAGTACTTC. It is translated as CASSVGTGGETQYF.

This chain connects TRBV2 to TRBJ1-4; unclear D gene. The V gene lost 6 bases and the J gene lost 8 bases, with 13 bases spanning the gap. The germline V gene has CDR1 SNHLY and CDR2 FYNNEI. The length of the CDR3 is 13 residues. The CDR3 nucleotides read TGTGCCAGCAGGGAGGCAGCGAAAGAAAAACTGTTTTTT. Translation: CASREAAKEKLFF.

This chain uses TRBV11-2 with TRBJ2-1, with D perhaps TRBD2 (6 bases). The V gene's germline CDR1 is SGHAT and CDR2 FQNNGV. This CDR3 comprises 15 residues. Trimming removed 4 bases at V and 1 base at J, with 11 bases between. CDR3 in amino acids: CASSSMGLSYNEQFF. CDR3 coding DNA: TGTGCCAGCAGCTCTATGGGACTGTCCTACAATGAGCAGTTCTTC.

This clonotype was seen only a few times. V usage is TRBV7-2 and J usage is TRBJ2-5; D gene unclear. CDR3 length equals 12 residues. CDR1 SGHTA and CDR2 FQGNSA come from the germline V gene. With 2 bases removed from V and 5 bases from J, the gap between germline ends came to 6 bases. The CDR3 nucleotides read TGTGCCAGCAGCTTAAACGGGGAGACCCAGTACTTC. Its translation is CASSLNGETQYF.

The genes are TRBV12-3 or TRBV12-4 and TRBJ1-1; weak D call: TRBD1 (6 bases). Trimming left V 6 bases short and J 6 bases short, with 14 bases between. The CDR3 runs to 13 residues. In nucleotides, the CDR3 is TGTGCCAGCAGCAAAGCGGGGGGCCCTGAAGCTTTCTTT. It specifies CASSKAGGPEAFF.

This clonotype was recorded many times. This chain's CDR3 is CAISIGLADNEQFF. CDR3 DNA sequence: TGTGCCATCAGTATTGGACTAGCGGACAATGAGCAGTTCTTC. V is TRBV10-3 and J is TRBJ2-1, with 10 bases lining up with TRBD2. The trim removed 5 bases at V and 5 bases at J, leaving 3 bases unmatched. Germline V CDR1 and CDR2: ENHRY, SYGVKD. The CDR3 covers 14 residues.

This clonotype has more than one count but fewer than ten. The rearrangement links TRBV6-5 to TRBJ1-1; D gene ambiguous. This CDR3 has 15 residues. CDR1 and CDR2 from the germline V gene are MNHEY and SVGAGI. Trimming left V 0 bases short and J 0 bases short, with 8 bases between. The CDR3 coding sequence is TGTGCCAGCAGTTACTCGGTCGGTATGAACACTGAAGCTTTCTTT. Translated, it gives CASSYSVGMNTEAFF.

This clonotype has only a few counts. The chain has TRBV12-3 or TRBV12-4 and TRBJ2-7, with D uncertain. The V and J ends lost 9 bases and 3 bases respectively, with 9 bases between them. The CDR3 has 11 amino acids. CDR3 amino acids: CARATLYEQYF. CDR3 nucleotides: TGTGCCAGGGCCACCCTCTACGAGCAGTACTTC.

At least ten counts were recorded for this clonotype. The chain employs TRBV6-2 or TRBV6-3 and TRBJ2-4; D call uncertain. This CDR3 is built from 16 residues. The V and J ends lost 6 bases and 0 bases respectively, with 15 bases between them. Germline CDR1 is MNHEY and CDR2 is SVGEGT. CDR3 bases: TGTGCCAGCAGACCAACACTCACTCTAGCCAAAAACATTCAGTACTTC. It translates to CASRPTLTLAKNIQYF.

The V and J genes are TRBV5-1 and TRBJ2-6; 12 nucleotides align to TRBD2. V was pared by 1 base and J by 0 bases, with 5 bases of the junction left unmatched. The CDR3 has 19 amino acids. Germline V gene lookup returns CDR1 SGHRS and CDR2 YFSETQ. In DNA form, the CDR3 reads TGCGCCAGCAGCTTGACTAGCGGGAGGCCACGCTCTGGGGCCAACGTCCTGACTTTC. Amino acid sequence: CASSLTSGRPRSGANVLTF.

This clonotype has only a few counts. The chain's CDR3 is CAIRAGTSSYEQYF. The CDR3 nucleotides are TGTGCCATCAGAGCAGGGACGAGCTCCTACGAGCAGTACTTC. The chain employs TRBV10-3 and TRBJ2-7; D is possibly TRBD1 or TRBD2 (5 bases each). The CDR3 is 14 amino acids. CDR1 and CDR2 (germline): ENHRY, SYGVKD. V gave up 6 bases and J gave up 0 bases, with 12 bases separating them.

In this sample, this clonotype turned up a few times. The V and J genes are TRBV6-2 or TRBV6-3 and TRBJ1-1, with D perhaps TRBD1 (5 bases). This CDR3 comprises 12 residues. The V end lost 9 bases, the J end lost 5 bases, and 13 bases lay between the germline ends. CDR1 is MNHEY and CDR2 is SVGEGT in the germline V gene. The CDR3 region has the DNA TGTGCCAGTTCAGACAGACCTACTGAAGCTTTCTTT. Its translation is CASSDRPTEAFF.

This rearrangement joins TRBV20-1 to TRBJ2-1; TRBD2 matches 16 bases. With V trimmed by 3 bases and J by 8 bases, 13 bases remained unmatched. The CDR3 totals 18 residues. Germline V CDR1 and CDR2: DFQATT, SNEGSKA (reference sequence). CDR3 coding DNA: TGCAGTGCTAGTACTCCCACGCCCGGGACTAGCGGGAGGGATGAGCAGTTCTTC. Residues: CSASTPTPGTSGRDEQFF.

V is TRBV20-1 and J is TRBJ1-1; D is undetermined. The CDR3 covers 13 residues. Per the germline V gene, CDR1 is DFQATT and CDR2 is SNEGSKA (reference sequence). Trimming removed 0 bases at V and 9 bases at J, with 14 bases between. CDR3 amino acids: CSARDQWISQAFF. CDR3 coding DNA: TGCAGTGCTAGAGATCAATGGATATCACAAGCTTTCTTT.

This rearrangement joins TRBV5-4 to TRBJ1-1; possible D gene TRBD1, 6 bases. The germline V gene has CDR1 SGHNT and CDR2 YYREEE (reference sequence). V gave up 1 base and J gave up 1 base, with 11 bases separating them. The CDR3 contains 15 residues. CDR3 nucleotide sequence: TGTGCCAGCAGCTTGCCTAGGACAGCGAACACTGAAGCTTTCTTT. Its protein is CASSLPRTANTEAFF. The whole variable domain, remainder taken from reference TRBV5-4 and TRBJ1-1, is ETGVTQSPTHLIKTRGQQVTLRCSSQSGHNTVSWYQQALGQGPQFIFQYYREEENGRGNFPPRFSGLQFPNYSSELNVNALELDDSALYLCASSLPRTANTEAFFGQGTRLTVV.

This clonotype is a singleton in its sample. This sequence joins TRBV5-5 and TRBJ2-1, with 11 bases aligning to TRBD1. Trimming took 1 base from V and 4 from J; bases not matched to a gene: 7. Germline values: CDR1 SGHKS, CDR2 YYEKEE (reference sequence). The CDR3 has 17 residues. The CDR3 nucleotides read TGTGCCAGCAGCTTGACGAGGACAGGGGGCGCTTACAATGAGCAGTTCTTC. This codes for CASSLTRTGGAYNEQFF.

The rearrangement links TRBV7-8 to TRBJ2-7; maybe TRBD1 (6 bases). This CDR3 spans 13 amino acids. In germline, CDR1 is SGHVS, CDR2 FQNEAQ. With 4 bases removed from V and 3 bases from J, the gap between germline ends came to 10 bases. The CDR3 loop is CASSSEQGYEQYF. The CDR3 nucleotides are TGTGCCAGCAGCTCAGAACAGGGCTACGAGCAGTACTTC.